Listed below are T cell receptor beta chains from one sample, sequenced in a study of shared clonotypes between healthy human individuals. Clones were sequenced by immunoSEQ multiplex PCR, and TCRdb holds only the in-frame ones, with some missing. The data show approximately 2.5 million clones, just over 90% seen once. The sample taken for sequencing was naive CD4+ T cells sorted from blood. Source of these receptors: a man aged 18 to 30 in good health. Both conserved end residues are part of each CDR3. The D gene is left open where the match is weak. Not all rows give a size; the values are once, few, many and, for expanded clones, a class.

clone_size j_call v_call d_call cdr3_aa cdr3_nt
- TRBJ2-7 TRBV28 - CASGFGQTSSYEQYF TGTGCCAGCGGGTTCGGACAGACGAGCTCCTACGAGCAGTACTTC
- TRBJ1-4 TRBV7-8 TRBD1 CASSLEWPESIGTGQTELFF TGTGCCAGCAGCTTAGAGTGGCCCGAGTCAATAGGGACAGGGCAGACGGAACTGTTTTTT
- TRBJ1-1 TRBV19 TRBD1 CASSMTGPGDTEAFF TGTGCCAGTAGTATGACAGGGCCTGGGGACACTGAAGCTTTCTTT
- TRBJ1-1 TRBV7-7 - CASSLNGETEAFF TGTGCTAGCAGCTTAAATGGGGAAACTGAAGCTTTCTTT
- TRBJ2-3 TRBV19 TRBD2 CASSPGAGGGTDTQYF TGTGCCAGTAGTCCCGGGGCCGGGGGGGGCACAGATACGCAGTATTTT
- TRBJ1-2 TRBV10-3 TRBD1 CAISDRGGYGYTF TGTGCCATCAGTGACAGGGGGGGCTATGGCTACACCTTC
- TRBJ2-7 TRBV7-9 - CASSFLRGGPSEQYF TGTGCCAGCAGCTTTCTCAGGGGGGGACCCTCCGAGCAGTACTTC
- TRBJ2-5 TRBV5-1 TRBD1 CASSLEVAGQGDYQETQYF TGCGCCAGCAGCTTGGAAGTGGCGGGACAGGGCGACTACCAAGAGACCCAGTACTTC
- TRBJ2-7 TRBV12-5 - CASGWPASSSYEQYF TGTGCTAGTGGTTGGCCGGCCAGCAGCTCCTACGAGCAGTACTTC
- TRBJ2-5 TRBV7-2 - CASSSGGKGQETQYF TGTGCCAGCAGCTCAGGGGGGAAGGGCCAAGAGACCCAGTACTTC
- TRBJ2-1 TRBV29-1 - CSVGLALGYNEQFF TGCAGCGTTGGGTTAGCATTAGGCTACAATGAGCAGTTCTTC
- TRBJ2-3 TRBV27 - CASSLGRADTQYF TGTGCCAGCAGTCTCGGGCGGGCAGATACGCAGTATTTT
- TRBJ2-3 TRBV7-2 - CASRSGIGTDTQYF TGTGCCAGCAGGAGCGGTATTGGCACAGATACGCAGTATTTT
- TRBJ2-2 TRBV5-4 TRBD2 CASQRSGDTGELFF TGTGCCAGCCAACGAAGCGGGGACACCGGGGAGCTGTTTTTT
- TRBJ2-4 TRBV15 TRBD1 CATSSGTVGYIQYF TGTGCCACCAGCAGTGGGACAGTGGGGTACATTCAGTACTTC
- TRBJ2-2 TRBV5-1 TRBD1 CASTRTGTDTGELFF TGCGCCAGCACCCGGACAGGGACTGACACCGGGGAGCTGTTTTTT
- TRBJ2-2 TRBV19 TRBD1 CASSSPGGRTGELFF TGTGCCAGTAGTAGTCCAGGGGGCAGGACCGGGGAGCTGTTTTTT
- TRBJ1-5 TRBV7-3 TRBD1 CASSLTRTGGRRPQHF TGTGCCAGCAGCTTAACTAGGACAGGGGGCCGTCGGCCCCAGCATTTT
- TRBJ2-7 TRBV6-1 - CASTTYGTTGLEQYF TGTGCCAGCACTACATACGGGACAACCGGCCTCGAGCAGTACTTC
- TRBJ2-7 TRBV4-1 - CASSQGGLVGSEQYF TGCGCCAGCAGCCAAGGTGGGCTAGTCGGTTCCGAGCAGTACTTC
- TRBJ1-1 TRBV6-6 - CASSYSRGVEAFF TGTGCCAGCAGTTATAGCAGGGGTGTTGAAGCTTTCTTT
- TRBJ1-2 TRBV11-2 - CASTLFGPGAPFYGYTF TGTGCCAGCACCCTATTCGGACCTGGGGCACCCTTCTATGGCTACACCTTC
- TRBJ2-2 TRBV10-3 - CAISAGPGTGELFF TGTGCCATCAGCGCCGGCCCCGGCACCGGGGAGCTGTTTTTT
- TRBJ1-3 TRBV19 - CASSIDRSLSGNTIYF TGTGCCAGTAGTATAGATAGGAGTTTGTCTGGAAACACCATATATTTT
- TRBJ2-6 TRBV2 - CASSRDLSGANVLTF TGTGCCAGCAGTCGGGATCTCTCTGGGGCCAACGTCCTGACTTTC
- TRBJ1-1 TRBV7-8 TRBD1 CASSLGQTGSTEAFF TGTGCCAGCAGCTTAGGACAGACAGGGTCCACTGAAGCTTTCTTT
- TRBJ2-7 TRBV4-3 - CASSQDRTYEQYF TGCGCCAGCAGCCAAGATCGGACCTACGAGCAGTACTTC
- TRBJ2-3 TRBV2 - CASSGGQGEQDTQYF TGTGCCAGCAGCGGGGGGCAGGGAGAGCAAGATACGCAGTATTTT
- TRBJ2-3 TRBV7-9 - CASSLGVGAHTDTQYF TGTGCCAGCAGCCTAGGGGTCGGGGCCCACACAGATACGCAGTATTTT
once TRBJ2-7 TRBV5-1 - CASKGVVSYEQYF TGCGCCAGCAAGGGAGTCGTCTCCTACGAGCAGTACTTC
- TRBJ1-2 TRBV14 - CASSQDVGILSNYGYTF TGTGCCAGCAGCCAAGATGTCGGGATTCTTTCTAACTATGGCTACACCTTC
- TRBJ2-3 TRBV7-9 - CASSLAPGKSIADTQYF TGTGCCAGCAGCTTAGCCCCAGGAAAATCGATTGCAGATACGCAGTATTTT